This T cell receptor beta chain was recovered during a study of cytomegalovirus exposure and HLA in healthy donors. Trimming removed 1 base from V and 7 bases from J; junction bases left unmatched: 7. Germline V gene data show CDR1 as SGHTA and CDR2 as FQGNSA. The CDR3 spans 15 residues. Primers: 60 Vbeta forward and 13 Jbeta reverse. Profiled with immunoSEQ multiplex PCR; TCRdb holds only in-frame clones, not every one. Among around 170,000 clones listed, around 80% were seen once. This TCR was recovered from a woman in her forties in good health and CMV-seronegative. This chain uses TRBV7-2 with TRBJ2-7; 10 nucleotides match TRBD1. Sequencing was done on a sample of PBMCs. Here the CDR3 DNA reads TGTGCCAGCAGCTTAGTCGGGACAGGGGCGCGGGAGCAGTACTTC. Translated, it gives CASSLVGTGAREQYF.